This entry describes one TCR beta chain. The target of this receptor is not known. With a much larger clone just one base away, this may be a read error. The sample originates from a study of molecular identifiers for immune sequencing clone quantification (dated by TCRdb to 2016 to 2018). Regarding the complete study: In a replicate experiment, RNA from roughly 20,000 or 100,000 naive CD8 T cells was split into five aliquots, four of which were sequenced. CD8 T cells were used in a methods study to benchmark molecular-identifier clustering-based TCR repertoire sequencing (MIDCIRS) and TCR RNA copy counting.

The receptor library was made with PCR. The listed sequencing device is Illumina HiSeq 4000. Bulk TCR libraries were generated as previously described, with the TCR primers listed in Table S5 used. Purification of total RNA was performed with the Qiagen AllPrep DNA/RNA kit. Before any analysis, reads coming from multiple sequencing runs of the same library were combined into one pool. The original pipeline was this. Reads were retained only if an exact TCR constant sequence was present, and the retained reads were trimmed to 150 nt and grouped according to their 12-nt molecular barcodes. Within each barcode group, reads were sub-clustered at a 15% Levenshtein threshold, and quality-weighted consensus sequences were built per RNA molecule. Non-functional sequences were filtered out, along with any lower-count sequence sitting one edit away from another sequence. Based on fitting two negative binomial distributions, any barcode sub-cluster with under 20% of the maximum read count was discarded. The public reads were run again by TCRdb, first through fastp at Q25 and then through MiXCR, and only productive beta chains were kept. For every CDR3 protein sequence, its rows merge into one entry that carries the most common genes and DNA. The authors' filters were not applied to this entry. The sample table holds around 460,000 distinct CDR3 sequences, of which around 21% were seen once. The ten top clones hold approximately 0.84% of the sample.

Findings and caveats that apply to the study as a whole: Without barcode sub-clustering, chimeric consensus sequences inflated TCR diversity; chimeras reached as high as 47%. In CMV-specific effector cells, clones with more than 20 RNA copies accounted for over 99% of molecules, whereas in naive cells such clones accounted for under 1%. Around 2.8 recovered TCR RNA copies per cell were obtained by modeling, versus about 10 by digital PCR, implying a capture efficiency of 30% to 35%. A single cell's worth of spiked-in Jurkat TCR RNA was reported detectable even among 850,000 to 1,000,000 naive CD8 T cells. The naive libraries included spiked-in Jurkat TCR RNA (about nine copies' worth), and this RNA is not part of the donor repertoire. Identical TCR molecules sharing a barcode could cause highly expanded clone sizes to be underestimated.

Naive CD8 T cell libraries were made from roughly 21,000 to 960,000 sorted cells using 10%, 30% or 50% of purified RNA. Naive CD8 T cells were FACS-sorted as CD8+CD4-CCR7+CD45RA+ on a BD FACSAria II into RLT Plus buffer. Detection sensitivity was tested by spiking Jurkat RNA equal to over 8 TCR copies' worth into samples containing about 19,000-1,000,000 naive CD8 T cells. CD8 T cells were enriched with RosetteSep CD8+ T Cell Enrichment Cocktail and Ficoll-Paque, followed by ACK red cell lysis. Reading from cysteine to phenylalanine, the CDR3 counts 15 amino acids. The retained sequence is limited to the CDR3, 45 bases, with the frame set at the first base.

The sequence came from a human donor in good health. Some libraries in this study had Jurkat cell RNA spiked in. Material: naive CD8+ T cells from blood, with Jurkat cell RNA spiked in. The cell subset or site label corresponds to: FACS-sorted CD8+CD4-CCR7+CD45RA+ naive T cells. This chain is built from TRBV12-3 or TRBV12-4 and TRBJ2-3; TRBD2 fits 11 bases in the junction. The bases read TGTGCCGGCAGTTTAGCGGGACTAGCGGCGGATACGCAGTATTTT. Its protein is CAGSLAGLAADTQYF.